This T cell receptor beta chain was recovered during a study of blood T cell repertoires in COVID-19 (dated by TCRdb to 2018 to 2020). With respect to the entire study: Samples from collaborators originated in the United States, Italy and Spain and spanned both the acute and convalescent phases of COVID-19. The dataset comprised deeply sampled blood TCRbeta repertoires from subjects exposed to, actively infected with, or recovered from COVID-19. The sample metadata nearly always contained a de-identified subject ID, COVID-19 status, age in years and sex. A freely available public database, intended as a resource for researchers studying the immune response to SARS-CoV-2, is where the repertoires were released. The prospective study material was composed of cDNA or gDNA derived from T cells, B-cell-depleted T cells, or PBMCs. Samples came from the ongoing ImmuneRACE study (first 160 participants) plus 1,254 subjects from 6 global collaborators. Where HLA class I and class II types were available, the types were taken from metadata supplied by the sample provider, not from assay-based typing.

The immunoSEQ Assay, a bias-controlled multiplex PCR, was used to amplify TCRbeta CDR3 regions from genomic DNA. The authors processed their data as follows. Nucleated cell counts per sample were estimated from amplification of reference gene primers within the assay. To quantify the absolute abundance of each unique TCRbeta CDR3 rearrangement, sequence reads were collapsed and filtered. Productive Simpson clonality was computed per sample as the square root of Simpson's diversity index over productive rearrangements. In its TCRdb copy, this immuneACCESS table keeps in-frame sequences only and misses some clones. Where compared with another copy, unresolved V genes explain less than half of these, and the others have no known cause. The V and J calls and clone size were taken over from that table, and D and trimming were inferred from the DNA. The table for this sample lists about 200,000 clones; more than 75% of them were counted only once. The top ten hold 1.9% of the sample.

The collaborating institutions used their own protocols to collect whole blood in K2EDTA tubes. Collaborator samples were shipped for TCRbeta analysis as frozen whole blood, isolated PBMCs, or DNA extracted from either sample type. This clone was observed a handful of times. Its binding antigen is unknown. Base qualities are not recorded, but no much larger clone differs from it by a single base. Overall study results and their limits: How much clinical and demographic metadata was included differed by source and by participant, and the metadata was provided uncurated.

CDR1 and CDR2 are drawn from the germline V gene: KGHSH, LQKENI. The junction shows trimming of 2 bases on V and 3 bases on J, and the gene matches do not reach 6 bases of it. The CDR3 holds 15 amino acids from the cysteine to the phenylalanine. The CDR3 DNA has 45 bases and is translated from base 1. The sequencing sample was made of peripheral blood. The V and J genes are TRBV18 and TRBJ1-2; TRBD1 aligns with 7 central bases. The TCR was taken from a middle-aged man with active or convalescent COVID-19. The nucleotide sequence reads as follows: TGTGCCAGCTCACCATTGGGCGACAGGGACTATGGCTACACCTTC. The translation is CASSPLGDRDYGYTF.